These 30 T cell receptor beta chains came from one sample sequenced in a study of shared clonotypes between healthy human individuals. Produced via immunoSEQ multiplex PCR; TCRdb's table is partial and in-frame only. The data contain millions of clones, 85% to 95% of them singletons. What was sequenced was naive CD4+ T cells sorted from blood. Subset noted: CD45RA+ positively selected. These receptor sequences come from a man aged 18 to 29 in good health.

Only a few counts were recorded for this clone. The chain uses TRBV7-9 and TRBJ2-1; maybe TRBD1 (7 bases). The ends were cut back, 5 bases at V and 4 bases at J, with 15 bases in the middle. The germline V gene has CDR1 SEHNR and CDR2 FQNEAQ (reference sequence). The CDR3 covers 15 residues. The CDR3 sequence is CASSRDRAGYNEQFF. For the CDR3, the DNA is TGTGCCAGCAGCCGTGACAGGGCGGGATACAATGAGCAGTTCTTC.

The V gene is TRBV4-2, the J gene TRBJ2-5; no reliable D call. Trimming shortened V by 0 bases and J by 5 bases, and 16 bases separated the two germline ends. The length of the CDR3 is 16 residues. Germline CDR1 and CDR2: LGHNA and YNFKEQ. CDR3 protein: CASSQDTGISDETQYF. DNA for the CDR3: TGTGCCAGCAGCCAAGATACGGGTATCTCGGACGAGACCCAGTACTTC.

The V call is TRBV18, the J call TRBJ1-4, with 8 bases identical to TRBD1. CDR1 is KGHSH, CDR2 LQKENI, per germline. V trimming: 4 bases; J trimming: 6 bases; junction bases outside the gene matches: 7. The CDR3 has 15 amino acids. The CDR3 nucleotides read TGTGCCAGCTCACGCGGGACAGGCTCGGATGAAAAACTGTTTTTT. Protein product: CASSRGTGSDEKLFF.

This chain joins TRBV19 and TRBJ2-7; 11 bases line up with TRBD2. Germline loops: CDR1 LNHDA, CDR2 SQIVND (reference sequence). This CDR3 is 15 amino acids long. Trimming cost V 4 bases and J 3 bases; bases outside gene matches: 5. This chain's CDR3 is CASSTTSGSFYEQYF. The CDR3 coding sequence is TGTGCCAGTAGTACCACTAGCGGGAGCTTCTACGAGCAGTACTTC.

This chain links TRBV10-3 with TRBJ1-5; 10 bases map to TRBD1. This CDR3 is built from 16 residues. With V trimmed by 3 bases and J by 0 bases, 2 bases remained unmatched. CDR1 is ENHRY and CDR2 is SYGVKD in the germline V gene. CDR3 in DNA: TGTGCCATCAGTGAAGGGACAGGGGTTAGCAATCAGCCCCAGCATTTT. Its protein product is CAISEGTGVSNQPQHF.

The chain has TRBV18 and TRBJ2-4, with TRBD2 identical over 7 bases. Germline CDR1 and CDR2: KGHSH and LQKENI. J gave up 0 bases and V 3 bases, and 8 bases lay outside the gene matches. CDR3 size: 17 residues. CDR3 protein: CASSPPGLSLAKNIQYF. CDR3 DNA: TGTGCCAGCTCACCCCCGGGACTAAGCTTAGCCAAAAACATTCAGTACTTC.

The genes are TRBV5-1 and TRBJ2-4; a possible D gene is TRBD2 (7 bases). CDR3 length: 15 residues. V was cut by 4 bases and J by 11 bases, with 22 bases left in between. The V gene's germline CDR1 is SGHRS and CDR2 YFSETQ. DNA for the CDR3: TGCGCCAGCAGCCGAGGGGGACTAAATCGGGAATTTCAGTACTTC. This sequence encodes CASSRGGLNREFQYF.

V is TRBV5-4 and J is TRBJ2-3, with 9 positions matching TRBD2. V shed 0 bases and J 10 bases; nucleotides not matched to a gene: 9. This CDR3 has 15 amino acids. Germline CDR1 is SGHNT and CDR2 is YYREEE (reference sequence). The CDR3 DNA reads TGTGCCAGCAGCTTGGAGGGCGGGGGGGCCGAAGCGCAGTATTTT. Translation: CASSLEGGGAEAQYF.

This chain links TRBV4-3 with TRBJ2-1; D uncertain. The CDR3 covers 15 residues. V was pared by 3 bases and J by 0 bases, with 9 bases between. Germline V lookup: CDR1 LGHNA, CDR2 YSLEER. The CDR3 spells CASSHDSSSYNEQFF. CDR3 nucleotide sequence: TGCGCCAGCAGCCACGACTCGAGCTCCTACAATGAGCAGTTCTTC.

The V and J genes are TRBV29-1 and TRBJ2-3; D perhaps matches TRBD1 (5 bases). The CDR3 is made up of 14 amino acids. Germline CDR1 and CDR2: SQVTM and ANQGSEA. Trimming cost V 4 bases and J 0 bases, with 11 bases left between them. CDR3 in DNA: TGCAGCGTTGGGGCAGGGCAGAGCACAGATACGCAGTATTTT. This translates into CSVGAGQSTDTQYF.

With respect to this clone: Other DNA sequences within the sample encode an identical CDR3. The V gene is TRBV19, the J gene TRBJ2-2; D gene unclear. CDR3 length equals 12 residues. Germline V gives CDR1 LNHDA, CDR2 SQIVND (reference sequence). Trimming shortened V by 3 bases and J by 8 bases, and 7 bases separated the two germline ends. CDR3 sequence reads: CASSIGLGELFF. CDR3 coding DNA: TGTGCCAGTAGTATCGGCCTGGGGGAGCTGTTTTTT.

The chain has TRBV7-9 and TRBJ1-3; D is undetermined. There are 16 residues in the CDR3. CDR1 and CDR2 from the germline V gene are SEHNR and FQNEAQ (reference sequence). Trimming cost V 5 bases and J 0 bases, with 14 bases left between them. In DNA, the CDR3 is TGTGCCAGCAGCCGTACACCGGCCGCCTCTGGAAACACCATATATTTT. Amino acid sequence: CASSRTPAASGNTIYF.

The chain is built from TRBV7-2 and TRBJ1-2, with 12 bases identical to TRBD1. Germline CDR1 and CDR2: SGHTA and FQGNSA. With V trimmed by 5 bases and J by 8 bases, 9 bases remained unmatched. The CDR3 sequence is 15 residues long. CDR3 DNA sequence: TGTGCCAGCAGCGGACCGGGACAGGGGGCCAGGGGCTACACCTTC. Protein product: CASSGPGQGARGYTF.

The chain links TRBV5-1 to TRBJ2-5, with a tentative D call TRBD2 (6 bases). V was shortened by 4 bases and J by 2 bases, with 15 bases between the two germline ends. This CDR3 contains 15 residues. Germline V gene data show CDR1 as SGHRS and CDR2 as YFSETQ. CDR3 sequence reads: CASSPLGGSQETQYF. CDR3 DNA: TGCGCCAGCAGCCCCCTCGGGGGATCTCAAGAGACCCAGTACTTC. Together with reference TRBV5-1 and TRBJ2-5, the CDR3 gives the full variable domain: KAGVTQTPRYLIKTRGQQVTLSCSPISGHRSVSWYQQTPGQGLQFLFEYFSETQRNKGNFPGRFSGRQFSNSRSEMNVSTLELGDSALYLCASSPLGGSQETQYFGPGTRLLVL.

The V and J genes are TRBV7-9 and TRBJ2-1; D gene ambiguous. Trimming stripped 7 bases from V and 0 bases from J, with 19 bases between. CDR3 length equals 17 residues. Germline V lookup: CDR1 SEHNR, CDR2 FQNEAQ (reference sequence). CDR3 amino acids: CASTLMEYLSSYNEQFF. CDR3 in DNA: TGTGCCAGCACCCTGATGGAGTACCTAAGCTCCTACAATGAGCAGTTCTTC.

CDR3 in amino acids: CASSESGRNEQFF. CDR3 in DNA: TGCGCCAGCAGTGAGTCGGGACGAAATGAGCAGTTCTTC. The J gene is TRBJ2-1, the V gene TRBV10-2; either TRBD1 or TRBD2 may supply D (5 bases each). The length of the CDR3 is 13 residues. Trimming left V 0 bases short and J 7 bases short, with 7 bases between. Germline lookup yields CDR1 WSHSY and CDR2 SAAADI.

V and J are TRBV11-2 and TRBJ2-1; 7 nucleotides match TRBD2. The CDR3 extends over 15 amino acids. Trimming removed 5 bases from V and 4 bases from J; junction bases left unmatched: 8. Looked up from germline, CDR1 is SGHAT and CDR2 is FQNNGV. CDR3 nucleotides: TGTGCCAGCAGCCAGTCCCCTAGCGGATACAATGAGCAGTTCTTC. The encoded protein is CASSQSPSGYNEQFF.

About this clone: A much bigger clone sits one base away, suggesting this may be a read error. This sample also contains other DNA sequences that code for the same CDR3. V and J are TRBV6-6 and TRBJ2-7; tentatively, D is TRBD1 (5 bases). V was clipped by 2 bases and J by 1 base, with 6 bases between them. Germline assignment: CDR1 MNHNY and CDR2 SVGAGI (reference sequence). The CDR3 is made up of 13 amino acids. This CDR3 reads CASSYQGSYEQYF. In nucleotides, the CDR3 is TGTGCCAGCAGTTACCAGGGATCCTACGAGCAGTACTTC.

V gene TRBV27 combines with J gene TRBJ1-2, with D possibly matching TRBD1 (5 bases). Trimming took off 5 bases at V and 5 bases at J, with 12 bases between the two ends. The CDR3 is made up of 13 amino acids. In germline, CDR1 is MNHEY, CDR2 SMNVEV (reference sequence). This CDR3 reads CASSTGTEYGYTF. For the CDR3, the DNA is TGTGCCAGCAGTACCGGGACCGAATATGGCTACACCTTC.

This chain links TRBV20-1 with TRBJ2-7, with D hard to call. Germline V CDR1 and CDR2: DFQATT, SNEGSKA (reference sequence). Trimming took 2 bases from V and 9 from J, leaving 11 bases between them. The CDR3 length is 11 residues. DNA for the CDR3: TGCAGTGCTAGATGGTGGGAAGTGCAGTACTTC. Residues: CSARWWEVQYF.

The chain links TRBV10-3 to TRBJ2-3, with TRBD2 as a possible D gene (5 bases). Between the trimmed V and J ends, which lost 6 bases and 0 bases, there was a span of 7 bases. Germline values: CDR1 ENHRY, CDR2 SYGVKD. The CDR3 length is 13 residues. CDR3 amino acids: CAISWESTDTQYF. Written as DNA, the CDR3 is TGTGCCATCAGCTGGGAGAGCACAGATACGCAGTATTTT.

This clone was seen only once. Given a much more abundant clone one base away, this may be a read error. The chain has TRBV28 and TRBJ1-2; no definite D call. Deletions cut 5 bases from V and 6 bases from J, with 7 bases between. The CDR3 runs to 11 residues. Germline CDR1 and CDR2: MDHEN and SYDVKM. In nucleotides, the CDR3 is TGTGCCAGCAGTCCCGTGGATGGCTACACCTTC. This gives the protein CASSPVDGYTF.

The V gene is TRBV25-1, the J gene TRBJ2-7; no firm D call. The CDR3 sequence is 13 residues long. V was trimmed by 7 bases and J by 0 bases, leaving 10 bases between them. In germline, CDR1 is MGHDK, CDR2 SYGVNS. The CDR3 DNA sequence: TGTGCCAGCACCGACCGAATCTCCTACGAGCAGTACTTC. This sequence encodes CASTDRISYEQYF.

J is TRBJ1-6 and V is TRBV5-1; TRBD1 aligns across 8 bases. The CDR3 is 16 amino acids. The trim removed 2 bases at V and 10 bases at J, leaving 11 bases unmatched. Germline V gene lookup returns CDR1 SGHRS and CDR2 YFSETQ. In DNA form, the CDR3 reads TGCGCCAGCAGCTTCCTGACAGGGGAGGGAGTGTCACCCCTCCACTTT. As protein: CASSFLTGEGVSPLHF.

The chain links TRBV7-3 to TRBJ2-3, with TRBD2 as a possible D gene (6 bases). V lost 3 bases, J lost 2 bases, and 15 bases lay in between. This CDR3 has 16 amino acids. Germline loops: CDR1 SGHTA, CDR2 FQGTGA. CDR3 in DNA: TGTGCCAGCAGCTTCGGGAGTAGCGGTATCACAGATACGCAGTATTTT. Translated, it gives CASSFGSSGITDTQYF.

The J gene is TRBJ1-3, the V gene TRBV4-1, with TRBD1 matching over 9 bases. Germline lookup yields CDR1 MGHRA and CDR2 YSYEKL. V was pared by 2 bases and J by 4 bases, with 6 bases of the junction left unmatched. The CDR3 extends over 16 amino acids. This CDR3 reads CASSQTGGLFGNTIYF. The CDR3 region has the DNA TGCGCCAGCAGCCAAACAGGGGGCTTGTTCGGAAACACCATATATTTT.

The CDR3 nucleotides are TGTGCCAGCAGCGTTTCCCTTGGGTACAATGAGCAGTTCTTC. It is translated as CASSVSLGYNEQFF. The chain is built from TRBV9 and TRBJ2-1; D is undetermined. The V end lost 2 bases, the J end lost 4 bases, and 10 bases lay between the germline ends. CDR1 and CDR2 from the germline V gene are SGDLS and YYNGEE. The CDR3 extends over 14 amino acids.

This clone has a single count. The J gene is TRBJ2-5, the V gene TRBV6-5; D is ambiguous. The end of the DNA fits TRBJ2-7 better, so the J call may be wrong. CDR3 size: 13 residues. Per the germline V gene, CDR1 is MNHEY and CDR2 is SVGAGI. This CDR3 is CASSYRRAYEQYF. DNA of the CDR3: TGTGCCAGCAGTTACCGAAGGGCCTACGAGCAGTACTTC.

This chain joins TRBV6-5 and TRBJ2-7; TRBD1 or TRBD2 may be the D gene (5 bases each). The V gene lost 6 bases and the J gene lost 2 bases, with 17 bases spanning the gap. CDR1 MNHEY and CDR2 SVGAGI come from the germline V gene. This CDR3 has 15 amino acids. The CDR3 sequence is CASSIYGTVAYEQYF. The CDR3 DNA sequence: TGTGCCAGCAGCATATACGGGACGGTGGCCTACGAGCAGTACTTC.

The CDR3 spells CASSLTVPPWDGYTF. The CDR3 nucleotides read TGTGCCAGCAGTTTAACAGTCCCTCCGTGGGATGGCTACACCTTC. J is TRBJ1-2 and V is TRBV27; D not resolved. There are 15 residues in the CDR3. The V gene lost 2 bases and the J gene lost 6 bases, with 16 bases spanning the gap. Germline V gene data show CDR1 as MNHEY and CDR2 as SMNVEV (reference sequence).